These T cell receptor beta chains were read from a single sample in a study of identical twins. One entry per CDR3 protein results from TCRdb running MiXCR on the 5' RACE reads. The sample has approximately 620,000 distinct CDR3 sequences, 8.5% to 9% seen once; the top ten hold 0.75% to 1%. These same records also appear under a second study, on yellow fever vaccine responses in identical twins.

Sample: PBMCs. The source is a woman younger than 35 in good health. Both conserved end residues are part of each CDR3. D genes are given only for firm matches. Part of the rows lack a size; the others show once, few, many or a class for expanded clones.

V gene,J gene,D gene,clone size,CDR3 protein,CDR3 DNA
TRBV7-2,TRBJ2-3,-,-,CASSLGFSDTQYF,TGTGCCAGCAGCTTAGGGTTCTCAGATACGCAGTATTTT
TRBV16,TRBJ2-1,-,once,CASSLGTSHYAYNEQFF,TGTGCCAGCAGCCTAGGGACTTCACATTACGCTTACAATGAGCAGTTCTTC
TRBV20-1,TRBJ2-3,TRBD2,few,CSARASGRAEGPPDTQYF,TGCAGTGCTAGGGCTAGCGGGAGGGCCGAAGGACCCCCAGATACGCAGTATTTT
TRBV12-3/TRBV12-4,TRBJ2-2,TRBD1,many,CASSPLGQGRVGELFF,TGTGCCAGCAGTCCTTTGGGACAGGGAAGGGTCGGGGAGCTGTTTTTT
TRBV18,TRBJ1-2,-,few,CASSGSSHYGYTF,TGTGCCAGCTCCGGCAGCTCTCACTATGGCTACACCTTC
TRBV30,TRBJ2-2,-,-,CAWRAGSIIGELFF,TGTGCCTGGAGAGCTGGGAGCATCATCGGGGAGCTGTTTTTT
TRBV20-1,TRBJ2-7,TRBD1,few,CSARPRQGRSYEQYF,TGCAGTGCTAGACCTCGACAGGGGAGATCCTACGAGCAGTACTTC
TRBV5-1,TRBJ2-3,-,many,CASSFGGSTDTQYF,TGCGCCAGCAGCTTCGGGGGTAGCACAGATACGCAGTATTTT
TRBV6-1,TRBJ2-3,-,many,CASRVSGGGVDTQYF,TGTGCCAGCAGAGTCAGTGGCGGAGGTGTTGATACGCAGTATTTT
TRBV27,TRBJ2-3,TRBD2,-,CASTGDGLADHTDTQYF,TGTGCCAGCACGGGCGATGGACTAGCGGACCACACAGATACGCAGTATTTT
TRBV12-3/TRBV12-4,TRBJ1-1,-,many,CASRPGRSSTEAFF,TGTGCCAGCAGGCCCGGACGGTCCTCCACTGAAGCTTTCTTT
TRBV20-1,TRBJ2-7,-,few,CSARIEKPISSEQYF,TGCAGTGCTAGAATAGAGAAGCCTATCTCCTCCGAGCAGTACTTC
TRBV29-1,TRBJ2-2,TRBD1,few,CSGQTGGAGELFF,TGCAGCGGTCAAACAGGGGGAGCCGGGGAGCTGTTTTTT
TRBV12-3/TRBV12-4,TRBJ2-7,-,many,CASSLALEQYF,TGTGCCAGCAGTTTAGCGCTCGAGCAGTACTTC
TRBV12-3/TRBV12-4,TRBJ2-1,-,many,CASSLDGSVYNEQFF,TGTGCCAGCAGTTTAGACGGGAGCGTTTACAATGAGCAGTTCTTC
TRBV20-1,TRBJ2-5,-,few,CSAREGAVGETQYF,TGCAGTGCTAGAGAGGGGGCGGTGGGAGAGACCCAGTACTTC
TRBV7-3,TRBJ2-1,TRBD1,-,CASSTGQGDNEQFF,TGTGCCAGCAGCACTGGACAGGGGGACAATGAGCAGTTCTTC
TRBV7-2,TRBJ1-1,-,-,CASSQSGGNTEAFF,TGTGCCAGCAGCCAGAGCGGGGGGAACACTGAAGCTTTCTTT
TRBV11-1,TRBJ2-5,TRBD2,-,CASSLKGRLAGRQETQYF,TGTGCCAGCAGCTTAAAGGGGAGACTAGCGGGGCGTCAAGAGACCCAGTACTTC
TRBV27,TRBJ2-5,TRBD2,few,CASSSRPLLAGGETQYF,TGTGCCAGCAGTTCCAGGCCGCTCCTAGCGGGGGGAGAGACCCAGTACTTC
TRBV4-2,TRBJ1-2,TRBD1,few,CASSQPDRARGYTF,TGTGCCAGCAGCCAACCGGACAGGGCGAGAGGCTACACCTTC
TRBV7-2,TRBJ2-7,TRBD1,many,CASSLEWDRGGYEQYF,TGTGCCAGCAGCTTAGAGTGGGACAGGGGAGGGTACGAGCAGTACTTC
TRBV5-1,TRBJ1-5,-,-,CASSFGTPNQPQHF,TGCGCCAGCAGCTTTGGGACGCCCAATCAGCCCCAGCATTTT
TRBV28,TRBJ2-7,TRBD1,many,CASSLSSGQVYEQYF,TGTGCCAGCAGTTTGTCGTCGGGACAGGTCTACGAGCAGTACTTC
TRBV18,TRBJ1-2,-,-,CASSPPRQFLEDYGYTF,TGTGCCAGCTCACCTCCAAGACAGTTTTTAGAAGACTATGGCTACACCTTC
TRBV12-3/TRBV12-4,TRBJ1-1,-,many,CASRLGQNTEAFF,TGTGCCAGCAGACTCGGGCAGAACACTGAAGCTTTCTTT
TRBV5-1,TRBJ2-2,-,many,CASRTGTPRGEELFF,TGCGCCAGCAGGACCGGGACACCTCGGGGGGAGGAGCTGTTTTTT
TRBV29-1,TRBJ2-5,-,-,CSVETRQETQYF,TGCAGCGTTGAGACTAGACAAGAGACCCAGTACTTC
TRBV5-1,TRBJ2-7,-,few,CASSKTGTIQYEQYF,TGCGCCAGCAGCAAGACCGGGACAATCCAATACGAGCAGTACTTC
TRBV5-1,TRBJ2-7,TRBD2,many,CASSLVASGYEQYF,TGCGCCAGCAGCTTGGTAGCTAGCGGCTACGAGCAGTACTTC
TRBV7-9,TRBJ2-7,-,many,CASSHDSYEQYF,TGTGCCAGCAGTCACGACTCCTACGAGCAGTACTTC
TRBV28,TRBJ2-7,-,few,CASSLLGARPNHNLNYEQYF,TGTGCCAGCAGTTTATTGGGGGCCAGACCCAATCATAATCTCAACTACGAGCAGTACTTC
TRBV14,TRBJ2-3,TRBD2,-,CASSQEGRAHADTQYF,TGTGCCAGCAGCCAAGAAGGGAGGGCGCATGCAGATACGCAGTATTTT
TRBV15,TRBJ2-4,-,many,CATSRAASKNIQYF,TGTGCCACCAGCAGAGCAGCCAGCAAAAACATTCAGTACTTC
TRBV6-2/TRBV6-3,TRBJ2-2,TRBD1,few,CASSFTGGAGPGELFF,TGTGCCAGCAGTTTTACAGGGGGCGCCGGACCCGGGGAGCTGTTTTTT
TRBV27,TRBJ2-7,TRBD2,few,CASRAAASGLYEQYF,TGTGCCAGCAGGGCCGCTGCTAGCGGACTCTACGAGCAGTACTTC
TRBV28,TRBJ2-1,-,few,CASRSPGTPWGNEQFF,TGTGCCAGCAGATCCCCCGGGACCCCTTGGGGCAATGAGCAGTTCTTC
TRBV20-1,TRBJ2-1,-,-,CSARDNLVPRGGYNEQFF,TGCAGTGCTAGAGACAATTTGGTACCAAGGGGCGGCTACAATGAGCAGTTCTTC
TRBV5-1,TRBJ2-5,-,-,CASSLARVGNSQETQYF,TGCGCCAGCAGCTTGGCCCGGGTAGGAAATTCCCAAGAGACCCAGTACTTC